This is a list of T cell receptor beta chains from one sample in a study of CD8 T cells in ankylosing spondylitis. Via MiXCR, TCRdb re-called the 5' RACE reads, giving one row per CDR3 protein. The sample comprises 150,000 to 250,000 distinct CDR3 sequences, roughly 13% of which are singletons, and about 17% rests with the top ten. The sequenced material came from blood, either unsorted or a sorted T cell fraction (not recorded which). All receptors derive from a male donor with ankylosing spondylitis or in good health (not recorded which). Each CDR3 is given with its conserved first and last residue.

TRBJ2-7,TRBV4-1,CASSRTGRVDSYEQYF
TRBJ1-1,TRBV29-1,CSVEQTGVETEAFF
TRBJ2-7,TRBV10-3,CAISEPGTGFTYEQYF
TRBJ1-1,TRBV29-1,CSVEYGFLGAFF
TRBJ1-1,TRBV5-1,CASSLPGGDTEAFF
TRBJ1-5,TRBV4-1,CASSLGRGDQPQHF
TRBJ2-3,TRBV12-3/TRBV12-4,CASSGSGADTQYF
TRBJ1-2,TRBV9,CASSAPLAIGYTF
TRBJ2-5,TRBV5-6,CASSLGTGPTSLETQYF
TRBJ2-7,TRBV7-7,CASSLDCQGIRYEQYF
TRBJ2-3,TRBV5-1,CASSFRVASTDTQYF
TRBJ2-2,TRBV7-9,CASSPGAATGELFF
TRBJ2-3,TRBV5-1,CASSFGTSGSDTQYF
TRBJ1-3,TRBV12-3/TRBV12-4,CASSLDRVYGNTIYF
TRBJ2-2,TRBV24-1,CATSQITGELFF
TRBJ1-1,TRBV20-1,CSARLTHDNTEAFF
TRBJ2-4,TRBV5-6,CASSLIQGKNIQYF
TRBJ1-1,TRBV27,CASSLFPYSTGGGAFF
TRBJ2-1,TRBV5-6,CASSLAGSLGNEQFF
TRBJ2-1,TRBV7-9,CASRPPRREQFF
TRBJ2-1,TRBV27,CASSLVSGGHNEQFF
TRBJ2-3,TRBV29-1,CSALAGVIDTQYF
TRBJ2-5,TRBV15,CATSRGGSSQETQYF
TRBJ1-6,TRBV5-6,CASSLGRRSSYNSPLHF
TRBJ2-5,TRBV15,CATSKQGDQETQYF
TRBJ2-2,TRBV5-1,CARRTAARTGELFF
TRBJ2-3,TRBV2,CASSEGTGQGTDTQYF
TRBJ2-5,TRBV7-9,CASSRTSGQETQYF
TRBJ1-2,TRBV29-1,CSVLPSDSNGYTF
TRBJ1-5,TRBV12-3/TRBV12-4,CASSLNQPQHF
TRBJ2-1,TRBV12-5,CASGPATNEQFF
TRBJ2-6,TRBV6-1,CASSKPWTSENSGANVLTF
TRBJ2-1,TRBV6-5,CASSYSAGGSNEQFF
TRBJ2-5,TRBV12-3/TRBV12-4,CASRSSEVRGSWETQYF
TRBJ2-1,TRBV27,CASNSQGPAYEQFF
TRBJ2-3,TRBV12-3/TRBV12-4,CASSFDGVTDTQYF
TRBJ2-1,TRBV27,CASTPVRGTNEQFF
TRBJ2-1,TRBV10-1,CASSESSEQFF
TRBJ2-7,TRBV11-2,CASSLGLAPTYEQYF
TRBJ1-1,TRBV3-1,CASSQLPRVDTEAFF
TRBJ2-5,TRBV7-9,CASSPNRQPEETQYF
TRBJ2-1,TRBV7-6,CASSLRSASGYNEQFF
TRBJ1-2,TRBV12-5,CASGVGQGTNYGYTF
TRBJ1-3,TRBV7-9,CATLDDGNTIYF
TRBJ2-7,TRBV2,CASSATGPYTTQQYF
TRBJ2-7,TRBV2,CASRESSRGEQYF
TRBJ2-1,TRBV19,CASSPGVAGFNEQFF